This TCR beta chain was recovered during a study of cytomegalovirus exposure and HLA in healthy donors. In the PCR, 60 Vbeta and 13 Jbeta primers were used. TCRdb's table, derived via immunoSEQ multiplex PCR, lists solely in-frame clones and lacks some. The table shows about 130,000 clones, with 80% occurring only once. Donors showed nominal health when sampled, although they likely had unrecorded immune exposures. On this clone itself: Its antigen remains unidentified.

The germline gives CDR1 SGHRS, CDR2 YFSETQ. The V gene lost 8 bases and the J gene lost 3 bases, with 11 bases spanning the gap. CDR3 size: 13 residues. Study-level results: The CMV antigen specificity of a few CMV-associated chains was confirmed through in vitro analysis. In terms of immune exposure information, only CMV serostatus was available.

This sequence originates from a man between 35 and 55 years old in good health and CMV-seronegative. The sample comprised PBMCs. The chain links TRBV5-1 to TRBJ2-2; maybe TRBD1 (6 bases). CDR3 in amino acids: CASTGIHTGELFF. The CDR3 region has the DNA TGCGCCAGTACAGGGATACACACCGGGGAGCTGTTTTTT.